This passage covers 17 T cell receptor beta chains from one sample sequenced in a study of T cell repertoires in cytomegalovirus infection. TCRdb called the reads again in MiXCR, with one record for every CDR3 protein. The sample includes around 450,000 distinct CDR3 sequences, approximately 33% of them seen just once. Material: PBMCs. The receptor set was obtained from a human donor in good health (CMV status not recorded). Some clones in this sample may be carry-over from other donors' samples.

This clonotype was counted between two and nine times. This CDR3 is CASSLETDTEAFF. CDR3 DNA: TGCGCCAGCAGCCTCGAGACCGACACTGAAGCTTTCTTT. J is TRBJ1-1 and V is TRBV5-1; D is ambiguous. The CDR3 covers 13 residues. V dropped 4 bases and J dropped 3 bases, with 10 bases sitting between them. Germline V gene sequence: CDR1 SGHRS, CDR2 YFSETQ.

V and J are TRBV11-2 and TRBJ2-7; perhaps TRBD1 as D (5 bases). CDR3 length: 14 amino acids. In germline, CDR1 is SGHAT, CDR2 FQNNGV. V lost 0 bases and J lost 5, with 11 bases in between. The CDR3 coding sequence is TGTGCCAGCAGCTTAGAAGCAGGGTCGAACGAGCAGTACTTC. It is translated as CASSLEAGSNEQYF.

This clonotype was seen only a few times. The chain uses TRBV10-2 and TRBJ2-5; 8 bases align to TRBD1. CDR1 is WSHSY and CDR2 is SAAADI in the germline V gene. With 2 bases clipped from V and 0 bases from J, the junction kept 5 bases outside the gene matches. The CDR3 contains 16 residues. DNA for the CDR3: TGCGCCAGCAGTGAGGGGACAGGCTGGTACCAAGAGACCCAGTACTTC. Amino acids: CASSEGTGWYQETQYF.

V is TRBV7-9 and J is TRBJ2-2; D perhaps matches TRBD2 (7 bases). This CDR3 has 18 residues. Per germline, CDR1 SEHNR and CDR2 FQNEAQ (reference sequence). V dropped 2 bases and J dropped 1 base, with 17 bases sitting between them. CDR3 DNA: TGTGCCAGCAGCTTACGCGGGACTACAGGGATGAACACCGGGGAGCTGTTTTTT. Translation gives CASSLRGTTGMNTGELFF.

The rearrangement uses TRBV10-2 and TRBJ1-2, with D maybe TRBD1 (5 bases). V lost 10 bases, J lost 4 bases, and 13 bases lay in between. Germline CDR1 and CDR2: WSHSY and SAAADI. The length of the CDR3 is 12 residues. This CDR3 reads CATTPGVYGYTF. DNA for the CDR3: TGCGCCACGACTCCGGGGGTCTATGGCTACACCTTC.

This clonotype has a single count. The chain employs TRBV3-1 and TRBJ2-7, with D hard to call. The CDR3 runs 13 residues. CDR1 is LGHDT, CDR2 YNNKEL, per germline (reference sequence). Trimming left V 1 base short and J 3 bases short, with 7 bases between. The DNA of the CDR3 is TGTGCCAGCAGCCAAGCTGGGGACTACGAGCAGTACTTC. It translates to CASSQAGDYEQYF.

With regard to this clonotype: This may come from a read error, since a much larger clone is one base off. This sequence joins TRBV7-2 and TRBJ1-2, with D maybe TRBD1 (5 bases). The CDR3 contains 14 residues. The germline V gene encodes CDR1 SGHTA and CDR2 FQGNSA. Trimming stripped 1 base from V and 9 bases from J, with 15 bases between. CDR3 loop: CASSLVGAGSRYTF. The DNA of the CDR3 is TGTGCCAGCAGCTTAGTAGGGGCGGGGAGTCGCTACACCTTC.

V gene TRBV6-6 combines with J gene TRBJ2-7, with 8 bases matching TRBD2. V dropped 0 bases and J dropped 2; count of bases not matched to a gene: 6. The CDR3 is 16 amino acids. Per germline, CDR1 MNHNY and CDR2 SVGAGI (reference sequence). The CDR3 DNA reads as TGTGCCAGCAGTTACTCCGGCGGGGGGAATCCCTACGAGCAGTACTTC. Protein product: CASSYSGGGNPYEQYF.

This clonotype was found many times. This chain uses TRBV7-2 with TRBJ2-1, with D perhaps matching TRBD1 or TRBD2 (6 bases each). CDR1 and CDR2 (germline): SGHTA, FQGNSA. This CDR3 comprises 17 residues. Trimming shortened V by 1 base and J by 5 bases, and 18 bases separated the two germline ends. The DNA for the CDR3 is TGTGCCAGCAGCTTAGGTTACCGGGGGCCTCGGGACAATGAGCAGTTCTTC. Translating gives CASSLGYRGPRDNEQFF.

This clonotype was seen more than once but under ten times. The chain links TRBV7-6 to TRBJ2-1, with D maybe TRBD2 (5 bases). CDR1 SGHVS and CDR2 FNYEAQ come from the germline V gene. The CDR3 totals 12 residues. V was clipped by 1 base and J by 14 bases, with 12 bases between them. CDR3 residues: CASSLEDGVEFF. The CDR3 coding sequence is TGTGCCAGCAGCTTAGAAGACGGGGTGGAGTTCTTC.

As to this clonotype: This may be a read error: a much more frequent sequence differs by one nucleotide. The CDR3 spells CASRTAGQGHNEQLF. In DNA form, the CDR3 reads TGTGCCAGCAGAACGGCGGGACAGGGACACAATGAGCAGTTATTC. The V call is TRBV28, the J call TRBJ2-1; 9 bases match TRBD1. The length of the CDR3 is 15 residues. Germline V gives CDR1 MDHEN, CDR2 SYDVKM.

The chain uses TRBV12-3 or TRBV12-4 and TRBJ1-1; 8 bases are shared with TRBD1. The CDR3 loop spans 13 amino acids. Trimming at V came to 7 bases and at J to 7 bases, leaving 8 bases not matched to a gene. CDR3 coding DNA: TGTGCCAGCACTCGAGGACAGGGAAATGAAGCTTTCTTT. Translation: CASTRGQGNEAFF.

This clonotype showed up just a few times. The V call is TRBV5-1, the J call TRBJ1-5; weak D call: TRBD1 (5 bases). There are 15 residues in the CDR3. V was trimmed by 4 bases and J by 0 bases, leaving 11 bases between them. Germline V lookup: CDR1 SGHRS, CDR2 YFSETQ. Here the CDR3 DNA reads TGCGCCAGCAGCATGGGGGGGGATAGCAATCAGCCCCAGCATTTT. It translates to CASSMGGDSNQPQHF.

The chain has TRBV10-3 and TRBJ1-1; D gene uncertain. CDR3 size: 14 residues. From germline, CDR1 is ENHRY and CDR2 SYGVKD. V shed 8 bases and J shed 1 base, with 14 bases lying between them. CDR3 residues: CAIGPFEGNTEAFF. In DNA, the CDR3 is TGTGCCATCGGGCCCTTCGAAGGGAACACTGAAGCTTTCTTT.

This chain connects TRBV4-3 to TRBJ2-3, with 7 positions matching TRBD1. V was pared by 2 bases and J by 1 base, with 6 bases of the junction left unmatched. The germline gives CDR1 LGHNA, CDR2 YSLEER. The CDR3 contains 16 residues. In nucleotides, the CDR3 is TGCGCCAGCAGCCAAATAGGGGGCGAGGGCACAGATACGCAGTATTTT. As protein: CASSQIGGEGTDTQYF.

This clonotype was observed a few times. The chain joins TRBV5-1 to TRBJ1-2; D ambiguous. This CDR3 region has 16 residues. V was clipped by 1 base and J by 6 bases, with 19 bases between them. CDR1 and CDR2 from the germline V gene are SGHRS and YFSETQ. CDR3 region: CASSLRATTEGHGYTF. CDR3 DNA: TGCGCCAGCAGCTTGAGGGCTACAACGGAGGGTCATGGCTACACCTTC. The whole variable domain, filled in from reference TRBV5-1 and TRBJ1-2, reads KAGVTQTPRYLIKTRGQQVTLSCSPISGHRSVSWYQQTPGQGLQFLFEYFSETQRNKGNFPGRFSGRQFSNSRSEMNVSTLELGDSALYLCASSLRATTEGHGYTFGSGTRLTVV.

This clonotype has more than one count but fewer than ten. The chain has TRBV7-6 and TRBJ2-7; D is possibly TRBD1 (6 bases). Germline V lookup: CDR1 SGHVS, CDR2 FNYEAQ. The CDR3 is 14 residues long. V was clipped by 1 base and J by 4 bases, with 11 bases between them. CDR3 nucleotides: TGTGCCAGCAGCTTAGTAGGCAGGGGTTACGAGCAGTACTTC. It is translated as CASSLVGRGYEQYF. The variable domain in full, completed from reference TRBV7-6 and TRBJ2-7, reads GAGVSQSPRYKVTKRGQDVALRCDPISGHVSLYWYRQALGQGPEFLTYFNYEAQQDKSGLPNDRFSAERPEGSISTLTIQRTEQRDSAMYRCASSLVGRGYEQYFGPGTRLTVT.